These T cell receptor beta chains were read from a single sample in a study of blood T cell repertoires in COVID-19. Sequencing was performed with immunoSEQ multiplex PCR; in TCRdb, only in-frame clones are kept and a portion is missing. The sample shows 65,000 to 90,000 clones, around 80% of them seen only once. Sequenced: peripheral blood. These receptors all come from a man aged 55 to 70 with acute or convalescent COVID-19. CDR3s include the opening cysteine and the closing phenylalanine or tryptophan. D genes are given only for firm matches. The size field is filled for only some rows; it gives once, few, many or a size class.

.,.,TRBJ1-4,TRBV5-6,TGTGCCAGCGGCAGGGAGGGGACGAATGAAAAACTGTTTTTT,CASGREGTNEKLFF
TRBD2,once,TRBJ2-3,TRBV3-1/TRBV3-2,TGTGCCAGCAGCCAGACGAACCATCGGGCGGGGGGGTTAGATACGCAGTATTTT,CASSQTNHRAGGLDTQYF
TRBD2,.,TRBJ2-5,TRBV7-9,TGTGCCAGCAGCCCCGGGTGGGCGGGAGCAGAGACCCAGTACTTC,CASSPGWAGAETQYF
TRBD2,.,TRBJ2-7,TRBV4-1,TGCGCCAGCAGCCAATTACGACTAGCGCCTTCCCCCCTGGAGCAGTACTTC,CASSQLRLAPSPLEQYF
.,.,TRBJ2-1,TRBV7-2,TGTGCCAGCAGCTTAGGTAGCGATACCTACAATGAGCAGTTCTTC,CASSLGSDTYNEQFF
.,.,TRBJ1-1,TRBV28,TGTGCCAGCAACGCCCCGACAGCGGGAGCTTTCTTT,CASNAPTAGAFF
.,.,TRBJ1-6,TRBV6-5,TGTGCCAGCAGTTACTCGGACAGTCTGGGTAATTCACCCCTCCACTTT,CASSYSDSLGNSPLHF
.,.,TRBJ1-1,TRBV5-8,TGTGCCAGCAGCTCTCAGGGTTTTTGGGCTTTCTTT,CASSSQGFWAFF
TRBD1,once,TRBJ1-4,TRBV5-5,TGTGCCAGCAGCGGGACAGGAGGTCGGGGTGAAAAACTGTTTTTT,CASSGTGGRGEKLFF
.,.,TRBJ1-1,TRBV6-5,TGTGCCAGCAGCTCCGCCCGGGGGGAAAACACTGAAGCTTTCTTT,CASSSARGENTEAFF
.,.,TRBJ2-2,TRBV5-1,TGCGCCAGCAGCCCGATCGCTCCAGGGGCCGGGGAGCTGTTTTTT,CASSPIAPGAGELFF